This T cell receptor beta chain was captured by sequencing in a study of early T cells in non-severe SARS-CoV-2 infection. This clonotype was seen repeatedly, ten times or more. The CDR3 runs to 14 residues. Germline loops: CDR1 SEHNR, CDR2 FQNEAQ (reference sequence). The ends were cut back, 1 base at V and 9 bases at J, with 13 bases in the middle. One entry per CDR3 protein, called by TCRdb with MiXCR from the 5' RACE reads. This table has 77,000 or so distinct CDR3 sequences, roughly 14% appearing once. Sequencing was performed on whole blood, taken at baseline. V is TRBV7-9 and J is TRBJ2-1; D is tentatively TRBD1 or TRBD2 (6 bases each). This clonotype was sampled from an adult who was a healthcare worker with PCR-confirmed SARS-CoV-2 infection or an uninfected control (not recorded which). The CDR3 DNA reads as TGTGCCAGCAGCTTAGGGGGGGCTGGAAGTGAGCAGTTCTTC. This gives the protein CASSLGGAGSEQFF.